This T cell receptor (beta chain) is from a study of vaccination effects on CD4 cells after COVID-19 (dated 2022 in TCRdb). About the investigation overall: Post-vaccine samples across the study were collected a median of 72 days after the second dose, with a range of 14 to 241. Altogether, 10 COVID-19 convalescent patients and a few SARS-CoV-2-naive healthy vaccine recipients made up the full study. In the study, cultures from other donors were sequenced using the Oncomine TCR Beta short-read assay on an Illumina iSeq 100. The study compared SARS-CoV-2 spike-specific CD4+ TCR repertoires before and after mRNA vaccination in COVID-19 convalescent patients and infection-naive vaccine recipients.

To identify antigen-specific CD4+ T cell clonotypes by their expansion, the ViraFEST assay first stimulated PBMC with viral peptide pools and then applied TCR sequencing. After around 10 days of culture, CD4+ T cells were isolated with the EasySep CD4+ T cell isolation kit. Participants received two doses of either the BNT162b2 or the mRNA-1273 mRNA SARS-CoV-2 vaccine. Healthy vaccine recipients had no prior SARS-CoV-2 infection, confirmed by negative nucleocapsid antibodies before and after vaccination. Some 2.2 million PBMC per well were cultured in IMDM with roughly 5% human AB serum, 10 IU/ml IL-2 and gentamicin, plus 10 ug/ml peptides. Half of the culture medium was replaced with fresh IL-2-containing medium on days 3 and 7. Each peptide stimulation condition was cultured in triplicate wells unless otherwise noted. PBMC were separated from whole blood using Ficoll-Paque Plus gradient centrifugation and were then either cryopreserved at -140C or used fresh. The spike proteins of SARS-CoV-2 and of the common cold coronaviruses HCoV-NL63, HCoV-OC43 and HCoV-229E were spanned by overlapping peptide pools. Genomic DNA was extracted from cultured CD4+ T cells with the QIAamp micro DNA kit.

The germline V gene sets CDR1 to MDHEN and CDR2 to SYDVKM. V is cut back by 6 bases and J by 9 bases, with 23 bases in the junction unmatched. The CDR3 runs 18 residues from the cysteine to the phenylalanine. Kept here is only the CDR3 DNA, which spans 54 bases and is read in frame from base 1. On this clone: Its antigen is unknown. No clone much larger than this one lies a single base away; base qualities are absent.

Libraries came from the immunoSEQ multiplex PCR assay. TCR beta CDR3 sequencing was performed on DNA from the cultured, isolated CD4+ T cells. As for how the authors treated the data: Non-productive TCR sequences were discarded, and reads were trimmed to the CDR3 region, with only CDR3s of 7 or more amino acids retained. Antigen-specific clonotypes were identified using the MANAFEST web app by comparison of expansion in peptide wells against reference cultures. Positive clones required FDR<0.05 expansion versus reference and all other wells, odds ratio above 5, and frequency above 0.1% in two replicate wells. A clonotype was called cross-reactive if it was significantly expanded both in SARS-CoV-2 spike wells and in at least one common cold coronavirus spike condition. Levenshtein distance calculated with the stringdist R package was used to assess CDR3 similarity, and unrooted trees were constructed with ape in R 3.6.1. Here the immuneACCESS table is served through TCRdb, limited to in-frame sequences with V and J called. Missing clones are a known gap in these copies; in checked studies unresolved V genes cover under half, and the rest lacks a known reason. From that table come the V and J calls and clone size; the DNA was used to work out D and trimming. The sample table lists 25,000 to 30,000 clones, roughly 68% of them with a count of one. About a sixth of the sample is taken by the ten largest.

The investigation overall reported the following: At late post-vaccination timepoints, both infection-induced and vaccine-induced clones showed marked clonal contraction, consistent with waning T cell responses. Only a small number of convalescent patients were included, and no early post-infection timepoints were available, which limited the study. In healthy vaccine recipients, vaccine-induced clones were almost all SARS-CoV-2 mono-reactive, with only 1 of 255 cross-reactive with common cold coronaviruses.

Sequences were derived from CD4+ T cells from PBMCs cultured with HCoV-OC43 spike peptides, sampled after COVID-19 vaccination. This specimen's cell subset or site label, per the study, means: HCoV-OC43 spike overlapping peptide pool stimulation. This clonotype was obtained from a human donor who received a COVID-19 vaccine. The chain is assembled from TRBV28 and TRBJ2-4; the junction holds 7 bases that match TRBD1. The CDR3 sequence is CASSSTGTAGSRRVIQYF. The nucleotide sequence reads TGTGCCAGCAGCTCAACCGGGACAGCTGGGTCCCGGCGGGTCATTCAGTACTTC.